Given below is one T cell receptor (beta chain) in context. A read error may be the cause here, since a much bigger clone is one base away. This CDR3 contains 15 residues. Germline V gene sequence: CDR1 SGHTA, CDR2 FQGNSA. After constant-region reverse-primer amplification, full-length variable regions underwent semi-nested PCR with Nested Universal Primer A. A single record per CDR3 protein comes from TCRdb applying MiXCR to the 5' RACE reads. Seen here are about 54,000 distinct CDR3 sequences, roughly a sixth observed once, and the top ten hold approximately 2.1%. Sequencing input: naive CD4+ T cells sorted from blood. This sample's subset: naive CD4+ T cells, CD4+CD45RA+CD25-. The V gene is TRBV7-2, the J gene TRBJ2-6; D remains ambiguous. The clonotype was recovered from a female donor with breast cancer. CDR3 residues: CAGSFSIKGANVLTF. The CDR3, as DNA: TGTGCCGGCAGCTTTTCGATTAAAGGGGCCAACGTCCTGACTTTC.